This T cell receptor (beta chain) was identified in a study of T cell repertoires and leukemia-associated antigens. The CDR3 spans 17 residues. From germline, CDR1 is SGHVS and CDR2 FQNEAQ. This clonotype was observed a single time. Its matching antigen is unknown. Germline is not matched at one junction end, which may reflect a read error. One entry per CDR3 protein, called by TCRdb with MiXCR from the 5' RACE reads. Seen here are approximately 12,000 distinct CDR3 sequences, 35% to 45% observed once, and the top ten hold 25% to 35%. Sequenced input: CD3+ T cells sorted from blood and cultured. This clonotype was sampled from a female donor in good health. V is TRBV7-8 and J is TRBJ2-5; tentatively, D is TRBD1 (6 bases). This CDR3 reads CTSSLLGQNANQETQYF. CDR3 DNA sequence: TGTACCAGCAGCTTACTTGGACAGAACGCCAACCAAGAGACCCAGTACTTC.